The 3 T cell receptor beta chains listed next were all sequenced from one sample in a study of blood T cell repertoires in COVID-19. Assay: immunoSEQ multiplex PCR; the TCRdb copy retains only in-frame clones and omits some. The table has 40,000 to 50,000 clones, around 90% seen once. The sample comprised peripheral blood. Receptor source: a human donor in a cohort sampled during active COVID-19.

The chain is built from TRBV7-9 and TRBJ2-1, with 9 bases that match TRBD2. This CDR3 has 16 amino acids. Germline CDR1 SEHNR, CDR2 FQNEAQ (reference sequence). V lost 5 bases, J lost 4 bases, and 9 bases stayed unmatched. CDR3 loop: CASSPEAGGGYNEQFF. CDR3 DNA sequence: TGTGCCAGCAGCCCCGAAGCGGGAGGAGGTTACAATGAGCAGTTCTTC.

This sequence joins TRBV28 and TRBJ1-3, with 10 bases lining up with TRBD1. The junction had 8 bases not matched to a gene; V was cut back by 6 bases and J by 3 bases. The CDR3 extends over 16 amino acids. Germline V gives CDR1 MDHEN, CDR2 SYDVKM. The CDR3 DNA sequence: TGTGCCAGCAGAACCTCGGGACAGGGGAGTGGAAACACCATATATTTT. Translated: CASRTSGQGSGNTIYF.

CDR3 region: CASSAGTGVTEAFF. Written as DNA, the CDR3 is TGTGCCAGCAGTGCCGGGACAGGGGTCACTGAAGCTTTCTTT. The chain employs TRBV25-1 and TRBJ1-1, with 10 bases lining up with TRBD1. J gave up 4 bases and V 4 bases, and 3 bases lay outside the gene matches. The CDR3 sequence is 14 residues long. Germline CDR1 and CDR2: MGHDK and SYGVNS.